A single sample gave rise to the 10 T cell receptor beta chains below, sequenced in a study of CD8 T cell repertoires and HIV-1 epitope variants. Their cognate antigens are unknown. Method: immunoSEQ multiplex PCR; TCRdb's copy keeps in-frame clones and lacks some. This sample yields about 4,400 clones, of which 65% are seen a single time; 35% to 45% belongs to the top ten. Sequenced: cultured CD8+ T cells derived from PBMCs. These receptors came from a male donor with HIV.

The chain has TRBV28 and TRBJ2-1, with D unresolved. Trimming removed 6 bases from V and 4 bases from J, with 7 bases in between. This CDR3 region has 12 residues. Germline CDR1 and CDR2: MDHEN and SYDVKM. CDR3 region: CASRGWYNEQFF. Here the CDR3 DNA reads TGTGCCAGCAGGGGGTGGTACAATGAGCAGTTCTTC.

This clone was found a few times. V and J are TRBV4-1 and TRBJ1-2; tentatively, D is TRBD1 (5 bases). Trimming took off 3 bases at V and 1 base at J, with 9 bases between the two ends. The length of the CDR3 is 14 residues. Germline V CDR1 and CDR2: MGHRA, YSYEKL. The CDR3 nucleotides read TGCGCCAGCAGCCACACGACAGATAACTATGGCTACACCTTC. Translated: CASSHTTDNYGYTF.

The V call is TRBV2, the J call TRBJ2-7, with 11 nucleotides matching TRBD2. Germline V gene sequence: CDR1 SNHLY, CDR2 FYNNEI. This CDR3 region has 14 residues. Germline trimming cut 6 bases from V and 7 bases from J; bases unmatched to any gene: 8. CDR3 sequence reads: CASRIAGGWEEQYF. In DNA form, the CDR3 reads TGTGCCAGCAGAATAGCGGGAGGGTGGGAAGAGCAGTACTTC.

As to this clone: Different DNA sequences within this sample yield the same CDR3. The genes are TRBV4-3 and TRBJ2-1, with 13 bases lining up with TRBD2. Trimming cost V 0 bases and J 8 bases; bases outside gene matches: 4. The CDR3 consists of 16 residues. The germline V gene encodes CDR1 LGHNA and CDR2 YSLEER. The CDR3 coding sequence is TGCGCCAGCAGCCAAGATAAACTAGCGGGGGGGTATGAGCAGTTCTTC. Residues: CASSQDKLAGGYEQFF.

The chain is built from TRBV2 and TRBJ1-2; possible D gene TRBD1, 6 bases. CDR1 SNHLY and CDR2 FYNNEI come from the germline V gene. The CDR3 totals 19 residues. V dropped 4 bases and J dropped 0 bases, with 24 bases sitting between them. CDR3 sequence (DNA): TGTGCCAGCAGTGCCCCCCTTTTCACCCCAGAGGGGGCTAACTATGGCTACACCTTC. Amino acids: CASSAPLFTPEGANYGYTF.

CDR3 in amino acids: CAISQQTFSGANVLTF. The CDR3 DNA reads TGTGCCATCAGCCAGCAAACATTCTCTGGGGCCAACGTCCTGACTTTC. The rearrangement uses TRBV10-3 and TRBJ2-6; D is ambiguous. CDR1 and CDR2 (germline): ENHRY, SYGVKD. The CDR3 contains 16 residues. V lost 6 bases to trimming and J lost 0 bases, with 12 bases between them.

For the CDR3, the DNA is TGTGCCAGCAGCTTAGCAGGGGGCACGGAAAAACTGTTTTTT. Its protein product is CASSLAGGTEKLFF. This chain links TRBV7-9 with TRBJ1-4; TRBD1 matches at 7 bases. CDR1 is SEHNR, CDR2 FQNEAQ, per germline (reference sequence). V gave up 0 bases and J gave up 8 bases; unmatched junction bases: 3. This CDR3 is built from 14 residues.

The V and J genes are TRBV19 and TRBJ1-5; TRBD1 matches at 9 bases. The CDR3 spans 16 residues. Per germline, CDR1 LNHDA and CDR2 SQIVND (reference sequence). Unmatched junction bases numbered 8, after V lost 8 bases and J lost 0 bases. CDR3 nucleotides: TGTGCCAGTGATACAGGGGGCTGGTCTAGCAATCAGCCCCAGCATTTT. Protein: CASDTGGWSSNQPQHF.

The chain recombines TRBV7-9 with TRBJ1-2; 7 positions agree with TRBD1. Germline assignment: CDR1 SEHNR and CDR2 FQNEAQ (reference sequence). The CDR3 contains 15 residues. V dropped 5 bases and J dropped 7; count of bases not matched to a gene: 13. In DNA, the CDR3 is TGTGCCAGCAGCCTAGGGGACAGCGGGAGGGGTGGCTACACCTTC. It yields the protein CASSLGDSGRGGYTF.

The rearrangement uses TRBV11-2 and TRBJ2-1; TRBD2 agrees at 7 bases. CDR1 is SGHAT, CDR2 FQNNGV, per germline. After removal of 6 bases from V and 2 bases from J, the junction contained 10 bases not matched to a gene. The CDR3 is 16 residues long. The CDR3 DNA reads TGTGCCAGCAGTCCTAGCGGAACCCACACCTACAATGAGCAGTTCTTC. As protein: CASSPSGTHTYNEQFF.